The rows below give T cell receptor beta chains drawn from one sample of a study of shared clonotypes between healthy human individuals. This table comes from immunoSEQ multiplex PCR, and its TCRdb copy is limited to in-frame clones, with some not included. The table lists some 1.5 million clones, roughly 96% of them singletons. Sequenced: naive CD4+ T cells sorted from blood. Source of these receptors: a man in his thirties or forties in good health. Each CDR3 is given with its conserved first and last residue. Fields, in order: clone size, V gene, J gene, D gene, CDR3 protein, CDR3 DNA. The D gene is left open where the match is weak. Clone size is stated in some rows and not others, as once, few, many or a class when expanded.

clone_size: NA
v_call: TRBV19
j_call: TRBJ1-2
d_call: NA
cdr3_aa: CACRQVNYGYTF
cdr3_nt: TGTGCTTGTCGGCAGGTTAACTATGGCTACACCTTC

clone_size: NA
v_call: TRBV2
j_call: TRBJ2-7
d_call: NA
cdr3_aa: CASKQETYEQYF
cdr3_nt: TGTGCCAGCAAACAGGAGACCTACGAGCAGTACTTC

clone_size: NA
v_call: TRBV11-2
j_call: TRBJ2-7
d_call: NA
cdr3_aa: CASSPPGSGEQYF
cdr3_nt: TGTGCCAGCAGCCCCCCGGGGTCCGGCGAGCAGTACTTC

clone_size: once
v_call: TRBV25-1
j_call: TRBJ2-7
d_call: NA
cdr3_aa: CASSGYNTGSYEQYF
cdr3_nt: TGTGCCAGCAGTGGATATAACACGGGCTCCTACGAGCAGTACTTC

clone_size: NA
v_call: TRBV5-4
j_call: TRBJ2-1
d_call: TRBD2
cdr3_aa: CASSLGSGGSYNEQFF
cdr3_nt: TGTGCCAGCAGCTTGGGATCGGGCGGGAGCTACAATGAGCAGTTCTTC

clone_size: NA
v_call: TRBV7-7
j_call: TRBJ2-6
d_call: TRBD1
cdr3_aa: CASSSGQGSGANVLTF
cdr3_nt: TGTGCCAGCAGCTCGGGACAGGGCTCCGGGGCCAACGTCCTGACTTTC

clone_size: NA
v_call: TRBV28
j_call: TRBJ2-7
d_call: NA
cdr3_aa: CASSWDDYEQYF
cdr3_nt: TGTGCCAGCAGTTGGGACGACTACGAGCAGTACTTC

clone_size: NA
v_call: TRBV7-2
j_call: TRBJ2-6
d_call: NA
cdr3_aa: CASSLQEAGANVLTF
cdr3_nt: TGTGCCAGCAGCCTTCAGGAGGCCGGGGCCAACGTCCTGACTTTC

clone_size: NA
v_call: TRBV5-1
j_call: TRBJ2-7
d_call: TRBD1
cdr3_aa: CASSTTVGGGVYEQYF
cdr3_nt: TGCGCCAGCTCGACAACGGTAGGGGGCGGCGTCTACGAGCAGTACTTC

clone_size: once
v_call: TRBV6-5
j_call: TRBJ1-5
d_call: NA
cdr3_aa: CASSRPDGPQHF
cdr3_nt: TGTGCCAGCAGTCGCCCCGACGGGCCCCAGCATTTT

clone_size: NA
v_call: TRBV29-1
j_call: TRBJ2-1
d_call: TRBD1
cdr3_aa: CSVEEIRTGDNEQFF
cdr3_nt: TGCAGCGTTGAAGAAATCCGGACAGGGGACAATGAGCAGTTCTTC

clone_size: NA
v_call: TRBV5-1
j_call: TRBJ1-5
d_call: NA
cdr3_aa: CASSRMKGINQPQHF
cdr3_nt: TGCGCCAGCAGCCGGATGAAGGGGATCAATCAGCCCCAGCATTTT

clone_size: NA
v_call: TRBV19
j_call: TRBJ1-2
d_call: TRBD1
cdr3_aa: CASSNSGTGAYGYTF
cdr3_nt: TGTGCCAGTAGTAACTCCGGGACAGGGGCTTATGGCTACACCTTC

clone_size: NA
v_call: TRBV28
j_call: TRBJ2-7
d_call: NA
cdr3_aa: CASGNSGPPNF
cdr3_nt: TGTGCCAGCGGGAATAGCGGACCACCTAACTTC

clone_size: NA
v_call: TRBV5-5
j_call: TRBJ1-4
d_call: NA
cdr3_aa: CASRKGSEKLFF
cdr3_nt: TGTGCCAGCAGAAAGGGGTCGGAAAAACTGTTTTTT

clone_size: NA
v_call: TRBV5-7
j_call: TRBJ2-7
d_call: TRBD1
cdr3_aa: CASSPGQPRHEQYF
cdr3_nt: TGTGCCAGCAGCCCGGGACAGCCTCGACACGAGCAGTACTTC

clone_size: once
v_call: TRBV28
j_call: TRBJ2-3
d_call: NA
cdr3_aa: CASTAPATGSDTQYF
cdr3_nt: TGTGCCAGCACCGCCCCGGCTACGGGGTCAGATACGCAGTATTTT

clone_size: NA
v_call: TRBV7-9
j_call: TRBJ1-3
d_call: TRBD1
cdr3_aa: CATRFPRQGDGNTIYF
cdr3_nt: TGTGCCACTCGGTTTCCGAGACAGGGGGATGGAAACACCATATATTTT

clone_size: NA
v_call: TRBV4-3
j_call: TRBJ2-2
d_call: NA
cdr3_aa: CASSPRPATNTGELFF
cdr3_nt: TGCGCCAGCAGCCCTAGGCCAGCAACGAACACCGGGGAGCTGTTTTTT

clone_size: NA
v_call: TRBV5-4
j_call: TRBJ1-1
d_call: NA
cdr3_aa: CASSSPLGNTEAFF
cdr3_nt: TGTGCCAGCAGCTCCCCATTGGGTAACACTGAAGCTTTCTTT

clone_size: NA
v_call: TRBV28
j_call: TRBJ2-7
d_call: TRBD1
cdr3_aa: CASRPGQGWEQYF
cdr3_nt: TGTGCCAGCAGACCGGGACAGGGGTGGGAGCAGTACTTC

clone_size: once
v_call: TRBV4-1
j_call: TRBJ2-5
d_call: NA
cdr3_aa: CVSSQDLRTQETQYF
cdr3_nt: TGCGTCAGCAGCCAAGATTTACGGACCCAAGAGACCCAGTACTTC

clone_size: NA
v_call: TRBV11-2
j_call: TRBJ2-1
d_call: NA
cdr3_aa: CASRKIGKNEQFF
cdr3_nt: TGTGCCAGCAGGAAGATCGGCAAAAATGAGCAGTTCTTC

clone_size: NA
v_call: TRBV7-9
j_call: TRBJ2-7
d_call: TRBD1
cdr3_aa: CASSVDRGSGEQYF
cdr3_nt: TGTGCCAGCAGCGTAGACAGGGGATCGGGTGAGCAGTACTTC

clone_size: NA
v_call: TRBV5-1
j_call: TRBJ2-7
d_call: TRBD1
cdr3_aa: CASSLRQGKNYEQYF
cdr3_nt: TGCGCCAGCAGCTTACGACAGGGTAAAAACTACGAGCAGTACTTC

clone_size: NA
v_call: TRBV28
j_call: TRBJ2-3
d_call: NA
cdr3_aa: CASSRRGAPTDTQYF
cdr3_nt: TGTGCCAGCAGCCGCCGAGGGGCTCCCACAGATACGCAGTATTTT

clone_size: NA
v_call: TRBV6-1
j_call: TRBJ1-1
d_call: NA
cdr3_aa: CASSEGPNTEAFF
cdr3_nt: TGTGCCAGCAGTGAGGGACCCAACACTGAAGCTTTCTTT

clone_size: NA
v_call: TRBV10-3
j_call: TRBJ1-2
d_call: NA
cdr3_aa: CAIASGGRGTDGYTF
cdr3_nt: TGTGCCATCGCGTCCGGTGGTAGGGGGACCGATGGCTACACCTTC

clone_size: NA
v_call: TRBV4-1
j_call: TRBJ2-5
d_call: NA
cdr3_aa: CASSQGIRETQYF
cdr3_nt: TGCGCCAGCAGCCAAGGAATTAGAGAGACCCAGTACTTC

clone_size: NA
v_call: TRBV5-4
j_call: TRBJ1-5
d_call: TRBD1
cdr3_aa: CASSNRDRGPDQPQHF
cdr3_nt: TGTGCCAGCAGCAACCGGGACAGGGGGCCGGATCAGCCCCAGCATTTT

clone_size: once
v_call: TRBV7-9
j_call: TRBJ2-2
d_call: NA
cdr3_aa: CASSHQGPGFTGELFF
cdr3_nt: TGTGCCAGCAGTCATCAGGGGCCCGGGTTCACCGGGGAGCTGTTTTTT

clone_size: NA
v_call: TRBV2
j_call: TRBJ1-1
d_call: NA
cdr3_aa: CASSDVALNTEAFF
cdr3_nt: TGTGCCAGCAGTGATGTGGCTCTGAACACTGAAGCTTTCTTT

clone_size: NA
v_call: TRBV7-2
j_call: TRBJ1-2
d_call: NA
cdr3_aa: CASTQIRGYTF
cdr3_nt: TGTGCCAGCACCCAAATACGAGGCTACACCTTC

clone_size: NA
v_call: TRBV5-4
j_call: TRBJ2-5
d_call: NA
cdr3_aa: CASSLGGPGTQYF
cdr3_nt: TGTGCCAGCAGCTTGGGGGGCCCGGGGACCCAGTACTTC

clone_size: NA
v_call: TRBV29-1
j_call: TRBJ1-5
d_call: TRBD1
cdr3_aa: CSVATGLSNQPQHF
cdr3_nt: TGCAGCGTCGCGACAGGGCTGAGCAATCAGCCCCAGCATTTT

clone_size: NA
v_call: TRBV9
j_call: TRBJ2-2
d_call: TRBD2
cdr3_aa: CASSLRIAGDRELFF
cdr3_nt: TGTGCCAGCAGCCTTCGTATAGCGGGTGACCGGGAGCTGTTTTTT

clone_size: NA
v_call: TRBV5-1
j_call: TRBJ2-5
d_call: TRBD2
cdr3_aa: CASSLRAGGQETQYF
cdr3_nt: TGCGCCAGCAGCTTGAGGGCGGGAGGGCAAGAGACCCAGTACTTC

clone_size: NA
v_call: TRBV5-1
j_call: TRBJ2-7
d_call: TRBD2
cdr3_aa: CASSLNRRGGSSYEQYF
cdr3_nt: TGCGCCAGCAGCTTGAATCGCCGTGGCGGGAGCTCCTACGAGCAGTACTTC

clone_size: NA
v_call: TRBV11-2
j_call: TRBJ1-1
d_call: NA
cdr3_aa: CASRPTELAQVGTEAFF
cdr3_nt: TGTGCCAGCAGACCGACGGAATTAGCTCAGGTTGGGACTGAAGCTTTCTTT

clone_size: once
v_call: TRBV6-5
j_call: TRBJ2-3
d_call: NA
cdr3_aa: CASSYSQATDTQYF
cdr3_nt: TGTGCCAGCAGTTACTCACAAGCCACAGATACGCAGTATTTT

clone_size: NA
v_call: TRBV5-6
j_call: TRBJ2-7
d_call: TRBD2
cdr3_aa: CASSLPGRNEQYF
cdr3_nt: TGTGCCAGCAGCTTGCCCGGGAGGAACGAGCAGTACTTC

clone_size: NA
v_call: TRBV19
j_call: TRBJ2-7
d_call: NA
cdr3_aa: CASSNFSQGPRAYEQYF
cdr3_nt: TGTGCCAGTAGCAACTTTAGTCAGGGCCCTCGGGCCTACGAGCAGTACTTC

clone_size: NA
v_call: TRBV7-6
j_call: TRBJ1-5
d_call: NA
cdr3_aa: CASSQGPNQPQHF
cdr3_nt: TGTGCCAGCAGCCAGGGGCCCAATCAGCCCCAGCATTTT

clone_size: NA
v_call: TRBV2
j_call: TRBJ1-1
d_call: NA
cdr3_aa: CASRLQVNTEAFF
cdr3_nt: TGTGCCAGCAGATTACAGGTGAACACTGAAGCTTTCTTT

clone_size: NA
v_call: TRBV2
j_call: TRBJ1-1
d_call: NA
cdr3_aa: CATNRREVTEAFF
cdr3_nt: TGTGCCACTAACAGACGGGAGGTCACTGAAGCTTTCTTT

clone_size: NA
v_call: TRBV4-2
j_call: TRBJ2-1
d_call: NA
cdr3_aa: CASSQDGISYNEQFF
cdr3_nt: TGTGCCAGCAGCCAAGATGGGATCTCCTACAATGAGCAGTTCTTC

clone_size: NA
v_call: TRBV7-3
j_call: TRBJ2-3
d_call: TRBD2
cdr3_aa: CASSPSGRRTDTQYF
cdr3_nt: TGTGCCAGCAGCCCAAGCGGGAGGCGGACAGATACGCAGTATTTT

clone_size: NA
v_call: TRBV7-6
j_call: TRBJ2-5
d_call: TRBD1
cdr3_aa: CASSKDRGRTETQYF
cdr3_nt: TGTGCCAGCAGCAAGGACAGGGGGCGAACGGAGACCCAGTACTTC

clone_size: NA
v_call: TRBV6-1
j_call: TRBJ2-2
d_call: TRBD2
cdr3_aa: CASSDLRTSGKNTGELFF
cdr3_nt: TGTGCCAGCAGTGACTTACGGACTAGCGGGAAGAACACCGGGGAGCTGTTTTTT

clone_size: NA
v_call: TRBV5-1
j_call: TRBJ1-1
d_call: NA
cdr3_aa: CASAYGGNTEAFF
cdr3_nt: TGCGCCAGCGCCTATGGGGGAAACACTGAAGCTTTCTTT

clone_size: NA
v_call: TRBV27
j_call: TRBJ2-1
d_call: NA
cdr3_aa: CASSLYRAGLNEQFF
cdr3_nt: TGTGCCAGCAGTTTGTACAGGGCTGGACTCAATGAGCAGTTCTTC

clone_size: NA
v_call: TRBV7-9
j_call: TRBJ2-7
d_call: NA
cdr3_aa: CASSLAGGGNEQYF
cdr3_nt: TGTGCCAGCAGCTTAGCCGGAGGGGGGAACGAGCAGTACTTC

clone_size: NA
v_call: TRBV6-5
j_call: TRBJ1-1
d_call: NA
cdr3_aa: CASSSAGAENTEAFF
cdr3_nt: TGTGCCAGCAGTTCTGCAGGGGCGGAGAACACTGAAGCTTTCTTT

clone_size: NA
v_call: TRBV19
j_call: TRBJ2-7
d_call: TRBD2
cdr3_aa: CASSIRAGADYEQYF
cdr3_nt: TGTGCCAGTAGTATTAGAGCGGGAGCTGACTACGAGCAGTACTTC

clone_size: NA
v_call: TRBV4-1
j_call: TRBJ1-5
d_call: NA
cdr3_aa: CASSQDINQPQHF
cdr3_nt: TGCGCCAGCAGCCAAGACATCAATCAGCCCCAGCATTTT

clone_size: NA
v_call: TRBV29-1
j_call: TRBJ1-4
d_call: TRBD1
cdr3_aa: CSVNRGLGEKLFF
cdr3_nt: TGCAGCGTCAACAGGGGGCTTGGTGAAAAACTGTTTTTT

clone_size: NA
v_call: TRBV7-9
j_call: TRBJ2-3
d_call: NA
cdr3_aa: CASTTTSGTADTQYF
cdr3_nt: TGTGCCAGCACCACCACCTCGGGGACGGCAGATACGCAGTATTTT

clone_size: NA
v_call: TRBV15
j_call: TRBJ1-4
d_call: NA
cdr3_aa: CATSATGQTSNEKLFF
cdr3_nt: TGTGCCACCAGCGCCACCGGACAGACTTCTAATGAAAAACTGTTTTTT